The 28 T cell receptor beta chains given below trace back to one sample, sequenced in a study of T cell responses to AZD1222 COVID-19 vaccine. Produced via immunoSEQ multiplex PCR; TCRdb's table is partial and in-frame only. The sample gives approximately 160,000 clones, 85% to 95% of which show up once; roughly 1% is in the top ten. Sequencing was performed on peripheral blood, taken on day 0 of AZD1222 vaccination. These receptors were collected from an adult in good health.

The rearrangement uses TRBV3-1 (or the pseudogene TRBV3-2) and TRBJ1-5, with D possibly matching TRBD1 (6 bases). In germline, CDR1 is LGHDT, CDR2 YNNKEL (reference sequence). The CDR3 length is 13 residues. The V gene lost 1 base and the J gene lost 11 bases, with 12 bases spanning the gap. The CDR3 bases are TGTGCCAGCAGCCAAGTGGGACAATTGGCCCAGCATTTT. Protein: CASSQVGQLAQHF.

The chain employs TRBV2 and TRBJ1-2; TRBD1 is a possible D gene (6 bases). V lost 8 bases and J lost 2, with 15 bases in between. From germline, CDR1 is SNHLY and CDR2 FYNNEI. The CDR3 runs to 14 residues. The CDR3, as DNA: TGTGCCAGCCACGGACAGACCCCCAACTATGGCTACACCTTC. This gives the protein CASHGQTPNYGYTF.

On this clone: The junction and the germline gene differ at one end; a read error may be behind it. This CDR3 reads CASSQEVVGAKEKLFF. The CDR3 DNA sequence: TGCGCCAGCAGCCAAGAGGTAGTGGGGGCTAAGGAAAAACTGTTTTTT. The chain recombines TRBV4-3 with TRBJ1-4; TRBD1 is a possible D gene (6 bases). Germline loops: CDR1 LGHNA, CDR2 YSLEER. This CDR3 has 16 residues.

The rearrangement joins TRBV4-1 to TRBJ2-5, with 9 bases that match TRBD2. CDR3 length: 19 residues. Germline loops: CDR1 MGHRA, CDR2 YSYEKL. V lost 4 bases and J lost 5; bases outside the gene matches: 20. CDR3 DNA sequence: TGCGCCAGCAGCCTACTGTCGGGACTAGCTCAATACGTCGGGGAGACCCAGTACTTC. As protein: CASSLLSGLAQYVGETQYF.

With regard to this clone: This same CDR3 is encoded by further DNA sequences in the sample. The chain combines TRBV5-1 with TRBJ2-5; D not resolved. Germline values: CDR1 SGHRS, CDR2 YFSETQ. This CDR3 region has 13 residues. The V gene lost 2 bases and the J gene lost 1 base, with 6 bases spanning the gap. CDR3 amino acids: CASSLGVQETQYF. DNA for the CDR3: TGCGCCAGCAGCTTAGGCGTCCAAGAGACCCAGTACTTC.

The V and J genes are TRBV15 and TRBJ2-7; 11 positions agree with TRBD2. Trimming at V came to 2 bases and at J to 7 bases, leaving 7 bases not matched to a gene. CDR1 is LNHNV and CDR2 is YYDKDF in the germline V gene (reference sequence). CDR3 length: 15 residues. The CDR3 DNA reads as TGTGCCACCAGCAGAATAGCGGGGGGGCCTGGAGAGCAGTACTTC. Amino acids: CATSRIAGGPGEQYF.

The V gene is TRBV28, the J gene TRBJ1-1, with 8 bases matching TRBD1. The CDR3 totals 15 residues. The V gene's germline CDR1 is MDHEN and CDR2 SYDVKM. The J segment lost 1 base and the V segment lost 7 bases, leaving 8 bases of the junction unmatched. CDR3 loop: CASNKPGTGNTEAFF. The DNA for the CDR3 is TGTGCCAGCAACAAACCCGGGACAGGGAACACTGAAGCTTTCTTT. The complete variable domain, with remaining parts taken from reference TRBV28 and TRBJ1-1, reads DVKVTQSSRYLVKRTGEKVFLECVQDMDHENMFWYRQDPGLGLRLIYFSYDVKMKEKGDIPEGYSVSREKKERFSLILESASTNQTSMYLCASNKPGTGNTEAFFGQGTRLTVV.

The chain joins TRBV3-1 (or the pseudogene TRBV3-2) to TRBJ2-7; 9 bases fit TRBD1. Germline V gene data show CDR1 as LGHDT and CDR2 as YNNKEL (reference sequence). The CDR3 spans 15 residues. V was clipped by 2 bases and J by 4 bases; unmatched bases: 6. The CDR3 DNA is TGTGCCAGCAGCCAACCTCCGGGACAGGGTTACGAGCAGTACTTC. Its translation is CASSQPPGQGYEQYF.

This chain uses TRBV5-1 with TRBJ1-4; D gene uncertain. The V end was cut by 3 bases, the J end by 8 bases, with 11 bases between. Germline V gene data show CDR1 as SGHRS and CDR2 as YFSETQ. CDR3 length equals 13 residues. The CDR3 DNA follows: TGCGCCAGCAGCTGGGAGTTTAGGGAAAAACTGTTTTTT. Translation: CASSWEFREKLFF.

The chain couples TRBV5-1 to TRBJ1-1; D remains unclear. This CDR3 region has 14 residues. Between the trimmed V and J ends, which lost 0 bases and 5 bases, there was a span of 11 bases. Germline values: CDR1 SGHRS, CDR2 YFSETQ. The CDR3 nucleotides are TGCGCCAGCAGCTTGGATTTGGGTTTTACTGAAGCTTTCTTT. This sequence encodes CASSLDLGFTEAFF.

The CDR3 reads CASSPRGRGTEAFF. CDR3 nucleotides: TGTGCCAGCTCACCCCGGGGCCGGGGCACTGAAGCTTTCTTT. This chain uses TRBV18 with TRBJ1-1; a weak D match, TRBD1 (5 bases). Germline V CDR1 and CDR2: KGHSH, LQKENI. CDR3 size: 14 residues. The V and J ends lost 3 bases and 4 bases respectively, with 12 bases between them.

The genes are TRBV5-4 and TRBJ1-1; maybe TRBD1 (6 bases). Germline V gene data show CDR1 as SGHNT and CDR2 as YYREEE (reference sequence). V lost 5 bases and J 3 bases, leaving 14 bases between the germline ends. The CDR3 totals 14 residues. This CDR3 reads CASRNPNRDTEAFF. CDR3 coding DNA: TGTGCCAGCAGGAACCCTAACAGGGACACTGAAGCTTTCTTT.

CDR3 protein: CASSSPLRDRGQDTQYF. The CDR3 region has the DNA TGTGCCAGCAGCTCTCCCCTCCGGGACAGGGGGCAAGATACGCAGTATTTT. This chain connects TRBV28 to TRBJ2-3, with TRBD1 matching over 12 bases. The V gene's germline CDR1 is MDHEN and CDR2 SYDVKM. V dropped 6 bases and J dropped 5; count of bases not matched to a gene: 12. CDR3 length: 17 amino acids.

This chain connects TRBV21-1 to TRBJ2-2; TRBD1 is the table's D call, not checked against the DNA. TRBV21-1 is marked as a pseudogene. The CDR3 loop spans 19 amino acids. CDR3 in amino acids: CASSKDGGSSDRRTGELFF. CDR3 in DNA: TGTGCCAGCAGCAAAGACGGCGGCAGTTCGGACAGGAGGACCGGGGAGCTGTTTTTT.

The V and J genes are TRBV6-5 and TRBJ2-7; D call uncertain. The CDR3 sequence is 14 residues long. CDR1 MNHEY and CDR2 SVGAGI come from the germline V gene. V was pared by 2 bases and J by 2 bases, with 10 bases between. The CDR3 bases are TGTGCCAGCAGTTACGCGCTTCATACCTACGAGCAGTACTTC. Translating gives CASSYALHTYEQYF.

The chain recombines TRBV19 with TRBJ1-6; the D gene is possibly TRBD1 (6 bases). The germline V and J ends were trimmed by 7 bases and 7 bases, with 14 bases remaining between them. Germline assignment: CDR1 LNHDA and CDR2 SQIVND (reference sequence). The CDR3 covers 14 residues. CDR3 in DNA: TGTGCCAGTACTGACAGGCCCGACAATTCACCCCTCCACTTT. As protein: CASTDRPDNSPLHF.

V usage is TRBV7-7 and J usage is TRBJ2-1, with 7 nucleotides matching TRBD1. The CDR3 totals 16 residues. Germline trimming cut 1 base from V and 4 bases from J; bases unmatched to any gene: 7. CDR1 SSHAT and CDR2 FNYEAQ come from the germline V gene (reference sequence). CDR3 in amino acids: CASSLEVSGGYNEQFF. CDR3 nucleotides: TGTGCCAGCAGCTTAGAGGTTTCAGGGGGTTACAATGAGCAGTTCTTC. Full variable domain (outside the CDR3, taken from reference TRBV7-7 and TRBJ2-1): GAGVSQSPRYKVTKRGQDVTLRCDPISSHATLYWYQQALGQGPEFLTYFNYEAQPDKSGLPSDRFSAERPEGSISTLTIQRTEQRDSAMYRCASSLEVSGGYNEQFFGPGTRLTVL.

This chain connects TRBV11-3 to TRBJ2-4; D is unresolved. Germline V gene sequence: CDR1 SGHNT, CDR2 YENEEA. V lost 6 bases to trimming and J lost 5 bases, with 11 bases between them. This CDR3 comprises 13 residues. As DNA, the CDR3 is TGTGCCAGCAGACAAGGGCCCCAAAACATTCAGTACTTC. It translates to CASRQGPQNIQYF. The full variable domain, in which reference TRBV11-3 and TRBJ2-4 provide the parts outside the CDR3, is EAGVVQSPRYKIIEKKQPVAFWCNPISGHNTLYWYLQNLGQGPELLIRYENEEAVDDSQLPKDRFSAERLKGVDSTLKIQPAELGDSAVYLCASRQGPQNIQYFGAGTRLSVL.

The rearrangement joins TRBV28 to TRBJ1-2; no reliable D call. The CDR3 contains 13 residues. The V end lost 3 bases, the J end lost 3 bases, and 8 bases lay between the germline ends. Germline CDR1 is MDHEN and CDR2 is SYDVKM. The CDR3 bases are TGTGCCAGCAGTTTTTCGGGCGACTATGGCTACACCTTC. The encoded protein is CASSFSGDYGYTF.

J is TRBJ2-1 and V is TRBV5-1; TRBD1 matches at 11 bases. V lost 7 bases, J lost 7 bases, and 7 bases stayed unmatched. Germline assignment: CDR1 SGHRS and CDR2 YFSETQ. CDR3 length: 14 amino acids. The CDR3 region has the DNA TGCGCCAGCCTTGGACAGGGGGCTTCGAATGAGCAGTTCTTC. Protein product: CASLGQGASNEQFF. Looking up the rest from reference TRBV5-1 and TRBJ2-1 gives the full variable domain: KAGVTQTPRYLIKTRGQQVTLSCSPISGHRSVSWYQQTPGQGLQFLFEYFSETQRNKGNFPGRFSGRQFSNSRSEMNVSTLELGDSALYLCASLGQGASNEQFFGPGTRLTVL.

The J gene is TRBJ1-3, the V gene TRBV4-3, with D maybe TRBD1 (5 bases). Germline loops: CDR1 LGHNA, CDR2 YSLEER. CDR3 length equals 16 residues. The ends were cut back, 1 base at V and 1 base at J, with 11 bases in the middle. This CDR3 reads CASSQGLGPSGNTIYF. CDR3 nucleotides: TGCGCCAGCAGCCAAGGGTTGGGACCATCTGGAAACACCATATATTTT.

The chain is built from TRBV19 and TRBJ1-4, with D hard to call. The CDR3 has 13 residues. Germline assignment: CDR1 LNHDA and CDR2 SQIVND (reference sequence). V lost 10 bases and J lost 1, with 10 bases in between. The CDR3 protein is CATGGRTNEKLFF. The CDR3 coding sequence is TGTGCCACAGGAGGTCGAACTAATGAAAAACTGTTTTTT. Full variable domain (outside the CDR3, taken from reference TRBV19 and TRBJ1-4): DGGITQSPKYLFRKEGQNVTLSCEQNLNHDAMYWYRQDPGQGLRLIYYSQIVNDFQKGDIAEGYSVSREKKESFPLTVTSAQKNPTAFYLCATGGRTNEKLFFGSGTQLSVL.

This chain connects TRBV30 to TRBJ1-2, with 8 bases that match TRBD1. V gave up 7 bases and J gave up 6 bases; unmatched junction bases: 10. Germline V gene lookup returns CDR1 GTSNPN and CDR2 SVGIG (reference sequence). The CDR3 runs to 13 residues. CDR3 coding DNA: TGTGCCTCCGAGACAGGGGCGGGAGATGGCTACACCTTC. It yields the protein CASETGAGDGYTF.

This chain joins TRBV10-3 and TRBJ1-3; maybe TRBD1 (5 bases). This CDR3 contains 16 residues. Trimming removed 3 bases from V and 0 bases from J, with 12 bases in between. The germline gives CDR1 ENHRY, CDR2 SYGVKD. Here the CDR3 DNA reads TGTGCCATCAGTGATCCGGGACGGGACTCTGGAAACACCATATATTTT. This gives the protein CAISDPGRDSGNTIYF.

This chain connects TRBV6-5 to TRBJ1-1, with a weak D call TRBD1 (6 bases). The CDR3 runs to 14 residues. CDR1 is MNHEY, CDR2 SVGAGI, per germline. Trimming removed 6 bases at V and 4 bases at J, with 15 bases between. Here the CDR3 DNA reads TGTGCCAGCAGCCGGACAGTGGGAGTCACTGAAGCTTTCTTT. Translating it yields CASSRTVGVTEAFF.

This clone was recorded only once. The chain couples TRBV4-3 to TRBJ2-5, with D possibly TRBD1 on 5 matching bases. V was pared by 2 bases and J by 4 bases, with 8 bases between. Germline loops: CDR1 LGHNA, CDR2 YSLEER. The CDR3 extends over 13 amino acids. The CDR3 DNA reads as TGCGCCAGCAGCCAACAGGGTGGAGAGACCCAGTACTTC. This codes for CASSQQGGETQYF.

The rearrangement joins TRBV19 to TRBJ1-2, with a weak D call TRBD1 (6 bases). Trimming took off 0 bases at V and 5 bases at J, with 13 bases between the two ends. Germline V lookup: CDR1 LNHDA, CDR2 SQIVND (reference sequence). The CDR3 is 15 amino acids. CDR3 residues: CASSIDRDKRYGYTF. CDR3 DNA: TGTGCCAGTAGTATAGATCGGGACAAGAGATATGGCTACACCTTC. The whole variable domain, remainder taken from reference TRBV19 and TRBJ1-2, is DGGITQSPKYLFRKEGQNVTLSCEQNLNHDAMYWYRQDPGQGLRLIYYSQIVNDFQKGDIAEGYSVSREKKESFPLTVTSAQKNPTAFYLCASSIDRDKRYGYTFGSGTRLTVV.

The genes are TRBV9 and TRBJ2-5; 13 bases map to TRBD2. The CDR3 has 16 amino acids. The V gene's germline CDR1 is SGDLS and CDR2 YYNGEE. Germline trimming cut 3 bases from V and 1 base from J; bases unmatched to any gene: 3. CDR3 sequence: CASSALAGGPQETQYF. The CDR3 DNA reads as TGTGCCAGCAGCGCACTAGCGGGGGGGCCCCAAGAGACCCAGTACTTC.